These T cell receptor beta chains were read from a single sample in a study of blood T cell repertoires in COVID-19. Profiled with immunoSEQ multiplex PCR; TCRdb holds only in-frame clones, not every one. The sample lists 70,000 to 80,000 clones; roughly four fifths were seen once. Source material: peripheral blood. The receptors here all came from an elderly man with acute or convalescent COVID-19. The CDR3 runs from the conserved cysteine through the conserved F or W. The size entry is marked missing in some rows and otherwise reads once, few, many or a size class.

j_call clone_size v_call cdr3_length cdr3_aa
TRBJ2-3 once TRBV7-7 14 CASSAGLTPDTQYF
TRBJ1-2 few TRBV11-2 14 CASSLGGTNYGYTF
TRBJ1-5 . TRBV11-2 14 CASSGGQPNQPQHF
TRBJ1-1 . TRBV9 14 CASSVGQVNTEAFF
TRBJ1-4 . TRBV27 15 CASSSRTGSNEKLFF
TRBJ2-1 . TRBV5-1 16 CASSLEASGGYNEQFF
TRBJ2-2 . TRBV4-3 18 CASRGGGSSGINTGELFF
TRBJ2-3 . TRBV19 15 CASSNTGFPTDTQYF
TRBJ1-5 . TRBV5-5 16 CASSPNPGQGNQPQHF
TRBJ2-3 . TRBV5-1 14 CASSHGQGRDTQYF
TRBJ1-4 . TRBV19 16 CASSIARQIRNEKLFF
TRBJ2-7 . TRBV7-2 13 CASSLDRAGEQYF
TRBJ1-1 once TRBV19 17 CASSQLRQGARNTEAFF
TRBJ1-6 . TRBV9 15 CASSVAGQSNSPLHF
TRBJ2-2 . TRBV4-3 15 CASSQASGEGGELFF
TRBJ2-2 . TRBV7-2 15 CASSLDRRNTGELFF
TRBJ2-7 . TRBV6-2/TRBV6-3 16 CASSYGDRVLAYEQYF